This entry lists 10 T cell receptor beta chains sequenced from one sample in a study of T cell repertoires in ileal Crohn's disease. Using immunoSEQ multiplex PCR, the repertoire was profiled, and TCRdb retains in-frame clones only, with some absent. The data show fewer than 20,000 clones, roughly two thirds seen once. The material sequenced was ileal tissue. The receptor set was obtained from an adult with Crohn's disease.

The rearrangement uses TRBV5-1 and TRBJ2-3; 7 nucleotides agree with TRBD2. V shed 4 bases and J 4 bases; nucleotides not matched to a gene: 12. Germline CDR1 reads SGHRS; CDR2 reads YFSETQ. The CDR3 is 16 residues long. The CDR3 DNA sequence: TGCGCCAGCAGCCCCCCTAGCGGAGGCTCACCAGATACGCAGTATTTT. Amino acid sequence: CASSPPSGGSPDTQYF. Looking up the rest from reference TRBV5-1 and TRBJ2-3 gives the full variable domain: KAGVTQTPRYLIKTRGQQVTLSCSPISGHRSVSWYQQTPGQGLQFLFEYFSETQRNKGNFPGRFSGRQFSNSRSEMNVSTLELGDSALYLCASSPPSGGSPDTQYFGPGTRLTVL.

This rearrangement joins TRBV7-9 to TRBJ1-2; 8 bases are shared with TRBD1. Germline CDR1 and CDR2: SEHNR and FQNEAQ (reference sequence). The V and J ends lost 3 bases and 7 bases, in that order; junction bases with no gene match: 7. The length of the CDR3 is 14 residues. The CDR3 region has the DNA TGTGCCAGCAGCTTCTTCAGGGGGCCGGCTGGCTACACCTTC. It specifies CASSFFRGPAGYTF. Full variable domain (rest looked up from reference TRBV7-9 and TRBJ1-2): DTGVSQNPRHKITKRGQNVTFRCDPISEHNRLYWYRQTLGQGPEFLTYFQNEAQLEKSRLLSDRFSAERPKGSFSTLEIQRTEQGDSAMYLCASSFFRGPAGYTFGSGTRLTVV.

J is TRBJ2-7 and V is TRBV18; D not resolved. The CDR3 runs 14 residues. Germline V CDR1 and CDR2: KGHSH, LQKENI. V gave up 3 bases and J gave up 0 bases, with 9 bases separating them. The CDR3 DNA sequence: TGTGCCAGCTCACCCGGTATCCTCTCCTACGAGCAGTACTTC. It translates to CASSPGILSYEQYF.

The chain joins TRBV6-5 to TRBJ2-5; 14 bases match TRBD2. The V gene's germline CDR1 is MNHEY and CDR2 SVGAGI. V lost 6 bases, J lost 4 bases, and 4 bases stayed unmatched. The CDR3 is made up of 15 amino acids. CDR3 DNA sequence: TGTGCCAGCAGCCGCGGGACTAGCGGGGGAGAGACCCAGTACTTC. It yields the protein CASSRGTSGGETQYF.

A few counts support this clone. The V and J genes are TRBV6-4 and TRBJ2-3; TRBD2 is a possible D gene (5 bases). Germline values: CDR1 MRHNA, CDR2 SNTAGT. V gave up 2 bases and J gave up 0 bases, with 6 bases separating them. This CDR3 comprises 14 residues. The CDR3 DNA sequence: TGTGCCAGCAGTGACGGCGGGAGCACAGATACGCAGTATTTT. Protein: CASSDGGSTDTQYF.

The chain employs TRBV9 and TRBJ2-7; the D gene is possibly TRBD2 (6 bases). The CDR3 has 15 residues. Germline-derived CDR1 and CDR2 are SGDLS and YYNGEE. Trimming took 0 bases from V and 2 from J, leaving 12 bases between them. The CDR3 DNA follows: TGTGCCAGCAGCGTAGCCCCAGGCGGGGCCTACGAGCAGTACTTC. Protein: CASSVAPGGAYEQYF.

V is TRBV6-5 and J is TRBJ2-7; 9 bases fit TRBD2. Looked up from germline, CDR1 is MNHEY and CDR2 is SVGAGI. The CDR3 runs 12 residues. V dropped 7 bases and J dropped 4; count of bases not matched to a gene: 2. The CDR3 bases are TGTGCCAGCACCGGACTAGCGTACGAGCAGTACTTC. This encodes CASTGLAYEQYF.

This clone was observed once. CDR3 protein: CASSESHKDSYEQYF. The DNA of the CDR3 is TGTGCCAGCAGTGAATCTCACAAGGACTCCTACGAGCAGTACTTC. The chain couples TRBV25-1 to TRBJ2-5; D is undetermined. The DNA matches TRBJ2-7 better at its end, which makes the J call doubtful. The V gene's germline CDR1 is MGHDK and CDR2 SYGVNS. The CDR3 is made up of 15 amino acids.

The V gene is TRBV5-1, the J gene TRBJ1-2; no reliable D call. The CDR3 sequence is 16 residues long. Trimming stripped 6 bases from V and 0 bases from J, with 18 bases between. From germline, CDR1 is SGHRS and CDR2 YFSETQ. This chain's CDR3 is CASTPGPGNANYGYTF. The CDR3 DNA is TGCGCCAGCACTCCCGGACCCGGGAACGCTAACTATGGCTACACCTTC.

This chain connects TRBV6-5 to TRBJ1-1; D remains ambiguous. The V and J ends lost 6 bases and 4 bases respectively, with 18 bases between them. The V gene's germline CDR1 is MNHEY and CDR2 SVGAGI. This CDR3 region has 15 residues. In DNA, the CDR3 is TGTGCCAGCAGAATCAATCACCAGCGCGGCACTGAAGCTTTCTTT. Residues: CASRINHQRGTEAFF.